Listed below are T cell receptor beta chains from one sample, sequenced in a study. Each CDR3 protein gets one entry after TCRdb re-called the 5' RACE reads with MiXCR. The sample includes roughly 460 distinct CDR3 sequences, about 22% of them seen just once. Sequencing was done on a sample of central memory T cells from blood PBMCs. These receptors were obtained from a female donor with HIV. The CDR3 runs from the conserved cysteine through the conserved F or W. D genes are given only for firm matches. A row's size may be missing; if present it is once, few, many or a size class.

14	few	TRBV11-3	NA	TRBJ2-5	TGTGCCAGCAGCTTGGACAGCCACCAAGAGACCCAGTACTTC	CASSLDSHQETQYF
14	NA	TRBV30	NA	TRBJ1-3	TGTGCCTGGACTACGGGGATCTCTGGAAACACCATATATTTT	CAWTTGISGNTIYF
13	NA	TRBV7-2	NA	TRBJ1-2	TGTGCCAGCAGTGTCGACAGGTCCCCTGGCTACACCTTC	CASSVDRSPGYTF
14	few	TRBV6-4	NA	TRBJ2-1	TGTGCCAGCAGTGACGGAGTATCCTACAATGAGCAGTTCTTC	CASSDGVSYNEQFF
14	large	TRBV30	NA	TRBJ2-6	TGTGCCTGGAGTTTATCCTCCTGGGCCAACGTCCTGACTTTC	CAWSLSSWANVLTF
15	few	TRBV11-3	NA	TRBJ2-7	TGTGCCAGCAGCTTAGCGAGTACGGTCAACTACGAGCAGTACTTC	CASSLASTVNYEQYF
14	NA	TRBV7-6	NA	TRBJ1-1	TGTGCCAGCAGTTCTGGGCCACCTCAGGCTGAAGCTTTCTTT	CASSSGPPQAEAFF
14	NA	TRBV24-1	NA	TRBJ1-5	TGTGCCACCGAACAGGGCGCTAGCAATCAGCCCCAGCATTTT	CATEQGASNQPQHF
11	few	TRBV11-3	NA	TRBJ2-5	TGTGCCAGCAGCGGACAAGAGACCCAGTACTTC	CASSGQETQYF
13	NA	TRBV7-6	NA	TRBJ1-3	TGTGCCAGCAGCTGGGGACCGAGAAACACCATATATTTT	CASSWGPRNTIYF
10	NA	TRBV5-3	NA	TRBJ2-7	TGTGCCAGAAACCCCGGTGAGCAGTACTTC	CARNPGEQYF
15	NA	TRBV30	TRBD1	TRBJ1-1	TGTGCCTTCCACAGGGGTGACAGAATGAACACTGAAGCTTTCTTT	CAFHRGDRMNTEAFF
13	NA	TRBV24-1	TRBD1	TRBJ2-1	TGTGCCACCAGGGGGACAGGGTCGAATGAGCAGTTCTTC	CATRGTGSNEQFF
15	NA	TRBV7-3	NA	TRBJ1-3	TGTGCCAGCAGCCCGGGGGCGGGTCCTGGAAACACCATATATTTT	CASSPGAGPGNTIYF
14	few	TRBV11-3	TRBD1	TRBJ2-5	TGTGCCAGCAGCTCACTGACAGGGATAGAGACCCAGTACTTC	CASSSLTGIETQYF
14	NA	TRBV15	NA	TRBJ1-2	TGTGCCACCAGCAGAGATCTGATGGACTATGGCTACACCTTC	CATSRDLMDYGYTF
14	NA	TRBV6-4	NA	TRBJ1-2	TGTGCCAGCAGTGACTCTTCTCTTCTCAGGGGAATGGTCTTC	CASSDSSLLRGMVF
14	large	TRBV7-2	NA	TRBJ2-1	TGTGCCAGCAGCTTTTACTCTAGCGCCAATGAGCAGTTCTTC	CASSFYSSANEQFF